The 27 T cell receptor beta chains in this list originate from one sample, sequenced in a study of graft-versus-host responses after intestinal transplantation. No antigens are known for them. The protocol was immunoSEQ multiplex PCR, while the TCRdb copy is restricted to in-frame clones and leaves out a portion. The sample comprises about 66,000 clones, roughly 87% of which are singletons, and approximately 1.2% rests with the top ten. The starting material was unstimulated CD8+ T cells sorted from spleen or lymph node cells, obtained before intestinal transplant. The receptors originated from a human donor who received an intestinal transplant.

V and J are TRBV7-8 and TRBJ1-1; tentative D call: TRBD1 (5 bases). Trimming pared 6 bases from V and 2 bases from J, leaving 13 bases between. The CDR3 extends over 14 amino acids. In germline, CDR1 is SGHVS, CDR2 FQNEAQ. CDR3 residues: CASSKWGDNTEAFF. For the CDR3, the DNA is TGTGCCAGCAGTAAATGGGGCGATAACACTGAAGCTTTCTTT. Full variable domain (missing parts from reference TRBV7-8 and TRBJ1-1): GAGVSQSPRYKVAKRGQDVALRCDPISGHVSLFWYQQALGQGPEFLTYFQNEAQLDKSGLPSDRFFAERPEGSVSTLKIQRTQQEDSAVYLCASSKWGDNTEAFFGQGTRLTVV.

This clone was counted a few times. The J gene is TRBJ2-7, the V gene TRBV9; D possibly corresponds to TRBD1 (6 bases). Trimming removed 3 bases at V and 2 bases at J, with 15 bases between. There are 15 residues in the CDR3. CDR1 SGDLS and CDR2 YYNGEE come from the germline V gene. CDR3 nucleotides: TGTGCCAGCAGCGGATCAACTACAGGGACCTACGAGCAGTACTTC. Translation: CASSGSTTGTYEQYF.

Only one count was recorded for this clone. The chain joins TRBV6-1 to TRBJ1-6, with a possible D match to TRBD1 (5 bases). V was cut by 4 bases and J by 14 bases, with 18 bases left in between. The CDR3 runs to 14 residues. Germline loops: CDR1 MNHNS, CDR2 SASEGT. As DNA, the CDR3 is TGTGCCAGCAGTGCGGGGAGCCCTACGGGGGCCCTCCACTTT. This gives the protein CASSAGSPTGALHF.

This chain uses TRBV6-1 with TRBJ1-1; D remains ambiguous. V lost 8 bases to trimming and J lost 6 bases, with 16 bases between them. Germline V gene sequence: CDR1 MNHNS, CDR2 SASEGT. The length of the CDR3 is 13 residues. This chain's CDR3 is CASGGGLGSEAFF. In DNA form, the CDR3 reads TGTGCCAGCGGAGGTGGCCTCGGGTCTGAAGCTTTCTTT.

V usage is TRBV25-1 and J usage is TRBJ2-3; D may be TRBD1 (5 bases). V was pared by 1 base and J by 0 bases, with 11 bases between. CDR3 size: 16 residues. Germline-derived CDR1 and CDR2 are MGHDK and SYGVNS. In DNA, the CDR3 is TGTGCCAGCAGTGAATGGGGCGTGGGGAGCACAGATACGCAGTATTTT. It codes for CASSEWGVGSTDTQYF. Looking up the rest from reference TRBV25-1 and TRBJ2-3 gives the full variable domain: EADIYQTPRYLVIGTGKKITLECSQTMGHDKMYWYQQDPGMELHLIHYSYGVNSTEKGDLSSESTVSRIRTEHFPLTLESARPSHTSQYLCASSEWGVGSTDTQYFGPGTRLTVL.

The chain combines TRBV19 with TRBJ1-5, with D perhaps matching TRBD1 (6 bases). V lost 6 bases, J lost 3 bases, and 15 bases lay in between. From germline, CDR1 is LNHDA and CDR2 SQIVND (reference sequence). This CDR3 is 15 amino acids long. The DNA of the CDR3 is TGTGCCAGTAGCCCAGGGGCGGGCTACAATCAGCCCCAGCATTTT. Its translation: CASSPGAGYNQPQHF.

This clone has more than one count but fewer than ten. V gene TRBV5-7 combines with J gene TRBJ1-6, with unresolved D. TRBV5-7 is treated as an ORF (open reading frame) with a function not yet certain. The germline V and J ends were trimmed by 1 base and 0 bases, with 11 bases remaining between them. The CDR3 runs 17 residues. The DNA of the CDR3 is TGTGCCAGCAGCTTGATAAGAGAGAGCTCCTATAATTCACCCCTCCACTTT. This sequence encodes CASSLIRESSYNSPLHF.

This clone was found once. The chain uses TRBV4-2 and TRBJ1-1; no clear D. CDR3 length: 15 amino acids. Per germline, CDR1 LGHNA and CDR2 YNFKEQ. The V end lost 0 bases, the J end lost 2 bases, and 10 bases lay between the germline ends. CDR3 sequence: CASSQDLGSNTEAFF. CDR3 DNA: TGTGCCAGCAGCCAAGATCTGGGCAGCAACACTGAAGCTTTCTTT.

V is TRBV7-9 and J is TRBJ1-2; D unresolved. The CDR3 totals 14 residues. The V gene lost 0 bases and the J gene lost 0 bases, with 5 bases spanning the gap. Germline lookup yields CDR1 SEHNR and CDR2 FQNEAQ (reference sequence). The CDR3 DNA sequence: TGTGCCAGCAGCTTAGCCGTAGCTAACTATGGCTACACCTTC. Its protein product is CASSLAVANYGYTF.

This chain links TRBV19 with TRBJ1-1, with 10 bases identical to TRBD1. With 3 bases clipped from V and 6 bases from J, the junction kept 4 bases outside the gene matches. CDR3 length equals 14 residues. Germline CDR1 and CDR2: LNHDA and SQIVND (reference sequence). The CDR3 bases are TGTGCCAGTAGTATTACGGGACAGGGGCCTGAAGCTTTCTTT. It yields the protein CASSITGQGPEAFF.

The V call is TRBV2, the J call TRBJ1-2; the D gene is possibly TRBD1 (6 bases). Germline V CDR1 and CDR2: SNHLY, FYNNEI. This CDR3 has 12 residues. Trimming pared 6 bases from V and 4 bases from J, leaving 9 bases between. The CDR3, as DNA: TGTGCCAGCAGGGACAGCTTCTATGGCTACACCTTC. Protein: CASRDSFYGYTF.

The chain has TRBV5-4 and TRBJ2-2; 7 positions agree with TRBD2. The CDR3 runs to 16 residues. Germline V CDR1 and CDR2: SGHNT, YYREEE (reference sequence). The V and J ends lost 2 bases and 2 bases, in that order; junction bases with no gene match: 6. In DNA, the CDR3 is TGTGCCAGCAGCTTTGGGAGCGGGGCAAACACCGGGGAGCTGTTTTTT. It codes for CASSFGSGANTGELFF.

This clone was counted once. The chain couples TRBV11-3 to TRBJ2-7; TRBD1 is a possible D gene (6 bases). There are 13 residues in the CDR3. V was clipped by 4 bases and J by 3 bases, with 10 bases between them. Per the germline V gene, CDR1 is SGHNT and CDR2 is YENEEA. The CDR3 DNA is TGTGCCAGCAGCTCGGGACAACACTACGAGCAGTACTTC. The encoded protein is CASSSGQHYEQYF. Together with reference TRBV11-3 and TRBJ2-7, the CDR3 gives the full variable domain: EAGVVQSPRYKIIEKKQPVAFWCNPISGHNTLYWYLQNLGQGPELLIRYENEEAVDDSQLPKDRFSAERLKGVDSTLKIQPAELGDSAVYLCASSSGQHYEQYFGPGTRLTVT.

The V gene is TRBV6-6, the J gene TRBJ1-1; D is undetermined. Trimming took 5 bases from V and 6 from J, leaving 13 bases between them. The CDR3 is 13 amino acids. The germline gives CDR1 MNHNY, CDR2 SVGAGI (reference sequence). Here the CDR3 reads CASSLPTLAEAFF. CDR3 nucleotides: TGTGCCAGCAGTCTCCCTACCTTGGCTGAAGCTTTCTTT.

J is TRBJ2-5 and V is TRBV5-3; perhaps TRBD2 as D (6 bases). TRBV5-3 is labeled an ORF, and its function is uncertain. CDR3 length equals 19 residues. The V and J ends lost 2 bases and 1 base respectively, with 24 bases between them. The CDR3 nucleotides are TGTGCCAGAAGCTTTCCCGTAATCAGTCAGGGAGGTCCCCAAGAGACCCAGTACTTC. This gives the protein CARSFPVISQGGPQETQYF.

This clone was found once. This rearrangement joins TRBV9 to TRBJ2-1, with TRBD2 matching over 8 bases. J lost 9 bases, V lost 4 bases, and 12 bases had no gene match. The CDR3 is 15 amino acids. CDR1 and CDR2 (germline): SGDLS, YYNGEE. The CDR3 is CASSRRERGRGEQFF. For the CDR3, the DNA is TGTGCCAGCAGCCGCAGGGAGCGGGGGAGGGGTGAGCAGTTCTTC.

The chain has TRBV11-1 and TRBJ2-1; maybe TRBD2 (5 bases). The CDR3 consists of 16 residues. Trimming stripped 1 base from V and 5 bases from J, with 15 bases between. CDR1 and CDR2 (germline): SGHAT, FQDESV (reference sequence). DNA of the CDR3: TGTGCCAGCAGCTTAGGGTATGGCGGGCAGGACAATGAGCAGTTCTTC. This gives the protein CASSLGYGGQDNEQFF.

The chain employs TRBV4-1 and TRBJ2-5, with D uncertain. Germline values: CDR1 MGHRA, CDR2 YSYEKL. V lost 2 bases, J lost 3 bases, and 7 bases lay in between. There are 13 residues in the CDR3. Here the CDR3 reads CASSQWAEETQYF. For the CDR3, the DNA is TGCGCCAGCAGCCAATGGGCTGAAGAGACCCAGTACTTC.

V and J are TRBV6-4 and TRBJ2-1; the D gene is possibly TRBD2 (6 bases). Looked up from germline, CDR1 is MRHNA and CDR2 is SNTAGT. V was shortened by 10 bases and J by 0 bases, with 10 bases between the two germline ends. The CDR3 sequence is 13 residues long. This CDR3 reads CATSGSSYNEQFF. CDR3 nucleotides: TGTGCCACCTCCGGGAGCTCCTACAATGAGCAGTTCTTC.

CDR3 loop: CATSRTGTSGPQYF. The DNA for the CDR3 is TGTGCCACCAGCAGAACTGGGACTAGCGGGCCCCAGTACTTC. This chain uses TRBV15 with TRBJ2-5; TRBD2 matches 12 bases. CDR3 length: 14 amino acids. With 2 bases clipped from V and 9 bases from J, the junction kept 4 bases outside the gene matches. CDR1 LNHNV and CDR2 YYDKDF come from the germline V gene (reference sequence).

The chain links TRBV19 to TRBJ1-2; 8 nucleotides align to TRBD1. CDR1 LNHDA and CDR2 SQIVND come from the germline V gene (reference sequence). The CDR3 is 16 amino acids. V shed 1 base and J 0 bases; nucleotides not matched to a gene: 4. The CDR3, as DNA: TGTGCCAGTAGTATAGCGGTACAGGGGGCTAACTATGGCTACACCTTC. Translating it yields CASSIAVQGANYGYTF. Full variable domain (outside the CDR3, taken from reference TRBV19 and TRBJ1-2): DGGITQSPKYLFRKEGQNVTLSCEQNLNHDAMYWYRQDPGQGLRLIYYSQIVNDFQKGDIAEGYSVSREKKESFPLTVTSAQKNPTAFYLCASSIAVQGANYGYTFGSGTRLTVV.

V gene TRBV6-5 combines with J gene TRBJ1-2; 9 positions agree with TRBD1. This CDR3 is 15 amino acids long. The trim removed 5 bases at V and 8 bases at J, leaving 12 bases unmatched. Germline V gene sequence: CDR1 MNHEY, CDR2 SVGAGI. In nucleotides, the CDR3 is TGTGCCAGCAGTCCCGCCGGGACAGGGCGAGGCGGCTACACCTTC. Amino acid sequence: CASSPAGTGRGGYTF.

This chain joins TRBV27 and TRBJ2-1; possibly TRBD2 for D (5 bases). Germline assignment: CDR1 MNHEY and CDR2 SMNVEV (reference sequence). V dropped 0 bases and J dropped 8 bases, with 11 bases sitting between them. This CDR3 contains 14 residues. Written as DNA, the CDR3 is TGTGCCAGCAGTTTATCTTGGGGAGTCGATGAGCAGTTCTTC. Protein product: CASSLSWGVDEQFF.

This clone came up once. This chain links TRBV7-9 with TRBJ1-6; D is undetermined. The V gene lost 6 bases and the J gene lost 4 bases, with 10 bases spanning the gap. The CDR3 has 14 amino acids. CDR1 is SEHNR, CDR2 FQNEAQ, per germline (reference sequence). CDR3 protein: CASRQEVYNSPLHF. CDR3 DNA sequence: TGTGCCAGCAGGCAGGAGGTATATAATTCACCCCTCCACTTT. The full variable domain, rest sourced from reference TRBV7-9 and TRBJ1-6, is DTGVSQNPRHKITKRGQNVTFRCDPISEHNRLYWYRQTLGQGPEFLTYFQNEAQLEKSRLLSDRFSAERPKGSFSTLEIQRTEQGDSAMYLCASRQEVYNSPLHFGNGTRLTVT.

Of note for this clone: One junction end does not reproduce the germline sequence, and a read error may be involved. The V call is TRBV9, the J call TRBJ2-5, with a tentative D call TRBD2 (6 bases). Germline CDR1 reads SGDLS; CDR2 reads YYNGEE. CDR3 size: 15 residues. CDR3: CASTVSGASAETQYF. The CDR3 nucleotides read TGTGCCAGCACCGTATCCGGGGCTAGCGCAGAGACCCAGTACTTC.

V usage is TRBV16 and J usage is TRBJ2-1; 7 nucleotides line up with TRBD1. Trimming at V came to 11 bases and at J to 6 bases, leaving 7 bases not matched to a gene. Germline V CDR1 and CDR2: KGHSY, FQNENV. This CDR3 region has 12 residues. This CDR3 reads CASKGASNEQFF. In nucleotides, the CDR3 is TGTGCCTCCAAGGGGGCGAGCAATGAGCAGTTCTTC.

The CDR3 region is CASSLGQLAGRGETQYF. Written as DNA, the CDR3 is TGTGCCAGCAGCTTGGGGCAACTAGCGGGGAGAGGAGAGACCCAGTACTTC. The V and J genes are TRBV5-6 and TRBJ2-5, with TRBD2 identical over 10 bases. Unmatched junction bases numbered 9, after V lost 0 bases and J lost 4 bases. The CDR3 runs to 17 residues. Germline CDR1 SGHDT, CDR2 YYEEEE. The whole variable domain, filled in from reference TRBV5-6 and TRBJ2-5, reads DAGVTQSPTHLIKTRGQQVTLRCSPKSGHDTVSWYQQALGQGPQFIFQYYEEEERQRGNFPDRFSGHQFPNYSSELNVNALLLGDSALYLCASSLGQLAGRGETQYFGPGTRLLVL.